This T cell receptor (beta chain) came from a study of blood T cell repertoires in COVID-19. This clone was recorded only once. Measured with immunoSEQ multiplex PCR; TCRdb has only the in-frame clones, and not every one. The sample lists around 500,000 clones; 80% to 90% were seen once. V shed 0 bases, J shed 2 bases, and the junction held 13 bases outside the gene matches. Per germline, CDR1 SGHNT and CDR2 YYREEE (reference sequence). CDR3 length: 18 amino acids. Sample: peripheral blood. This clonotype originated in a human donor in a cohort sampled during active COVID-19. This chain connects TRBV5-4 to TRBJ2-5; TRBD2 matches at 7 bases. The CDR3 protein is CASSLGPSGQVQQETQYF. The CDR3 DNA reads as TGTGCCAGCAGCTTGGGTCCTAGCGGCCAGGTTCAACAAGAGACCCAGTACTTC.